The rows below give T cell receptor beta chains drawn from one sample of a study of beta chain features in type 1 diabetes. Generated by immunoSEQ multiplex PCR, the TCRdb table keeps only in-frame clones and is missing some. The sample includes roughly 400,000 clones, roughly 13% of them seen just once. Sample: naive CD4+ T cells from blood. These receptors were taken from a man aged 25-40 years in good health. CDR3s include the opening cysteine and the closing phenylalanine or tryptophan. A D gene is named only where the DNA matches it firmly. Size is omitted from some rows. Given values are once, few, many or a class for expanded clones.

clone size	J gene	D gene	V gene	CDR3 DNA	CDR3 protein
NA	TRBJ2-6	TRBD1	TRBV18	TGTGCCAGCTCACTTAGCTCAGGGGGAGCTTCTGGGGCCAACGTCCTGACTTTC	CASSLSSGGASGANVLTF
few	TRBJ2-7	TRBD1	TRBV19	TGTGCCAGCAGACAGGGAGACAGAAGGAACGAGCAGTACTTC	CASRQGDRRNEQYF
NA	TRBJ2-2	TRBD1	TRBV14	TGTGCCAGCAGGAAGACAGGGGCGAACACCGGGGAGCTGTTTTTT	CASRKTGANTGELFF
many	TRBJ2-5	NA	TRBV29-1	TGCAGCTCGATGGAGGGAGGAGAGACCCAGTACTTC	CSSMEGGETQYF
NA	TRBJ2-3	TRBD1	TRBV15	TGTGCCACCAGCAGAGATCGACAGGGGCTTACAGATACGCAGTATTTT	CATSRDRQGLTDTQYF
NA	TRBJ2-3	NA	TRBV7-2	TGTGCCAGCAGCCAGTCGGCTGTTGTGTCAGATACGCAGTATTTT	CASSQSAVVSDTQYF
few	TRBJ2-1	TRBD2	TRBV30	TGTGCCTGGACGGGACTAAGAGGCAATGAGCAGTTCTTC	CAWTGLRGNEQFF
few	TRBJ2-7	TRBD1	TRBV10-3	TGTGCCATCAGTGAGTCTGCAGGGGGCCTCTCCTACGAGCAGTACTTC	CAISESAGGLSYEQYF
few	TRBJ2-7	TRBD2	TRBV7-2	TGTGCCAGCAGCTCAGCGGGGGGTCCGTACGAGCAGTACTTC	CASSSAGGPYEQYF
few	TRBJ2-5	NA	TRBV5-1	TGCGCCAGCAGGGGTCTTGAGACCCAGTACTTC	CASRGLETQYF
few	TRBJ1-2	NA	TRBV5-4	TGTGCCAGCAGCCGAAAGCAGGGGAATAACTATGGCTACACCTTC	CASSRKQGNNYGYTF
NA	TRBJ2-3	TRBD2	TRBV30	TGTGCCTACAAGCGGGAGGGCCCAGATACGCAGTATTTT	CAYKREGPDTQYF
few	TRBJ1-1	NA	TRBV30	TGTGCCTGGAGTGAACAGGGCGCCACTGAAGCTTTCTTT	CAWSEQGATEAFF
few	TRBJ1-1	NA	TRBV18	TGTGCCAGCTCACCGGGGGCTGGAACTGAAGCTTTCTTT	CASSPGAGTEAFF
few	TRBJ2-7	NA	TRBV7-2	TGTGCCAGCAGCAGACAGAGCTCCTACGAGCAGTACTTC	CASSRQSSYEQYF
few	TRBJ1-1	NA	TRBV11-2	TGTGCCAGCAGCCCAGCTTTCTTT	CASSPAFF
NA	TRBJ2-1	NA	TRBV7-6	TGTGCCAGCAGCAACTACAGGACTAAGAGCTCCTACAATGAGCAGTTCTTC	CASSNYRTKSSYNEQFF
few	TRBJ2-7	TRBD1	TRBV7-9	TGTGCCAGCAGCTTAGAAGGGGGCCTCACCTACGAGCAGTACTTC	CASSLEGGLTYEQYF
NA	TRBJ2-4	NA	TRBV30	TGTGCCTGGAGTGTTGAGGGTTCCCCTCTAGCCAAAAACATTCAGTACTTC	CAWSVEGSPLAKNIQYF
NA	TRBJ1-2	NA	TRBV7-2	TGTGCCAGCAGCATGACAGGAAATAGCTACACCTTC	CASSMTGNSYTF
NA	TRBJ1-2	TRBD1	TRBV7-2	TGTGCCAGCAGCCCAGAGGACAGGGGTAACTATGGCTACACCTTC	CASSPEDRGNYGYTF
NA	TRBJ2-4	NA	TRBV11-2	TGTGCCAGCAGCTTAGCCCTGGTATTATACTTC	CASSLALVLYF
NA	TRBJ1-2	TRBD1	TRBV4-3	TGCGCCAGCAGCCATTGGGACAGGGAGAGTGGCTACACCTTC	CASSHWDRESGYTF
once	TRBJ1-6	NA	TRBV5-1	TGCGCCAGCAGCTTGTTCAAACCTTGGGATTCACCCCTCCACTTT	CASSLFKPWDSPLHF
NA	TRBJ1-1	NA	TRBV6-5	TGTGCCAGCAGTTATTATCCGCGCGCTGAAGCTTTCTTT	CASSYYPRAEAFF
NA	TRBJ1-1	TRBD1	TRBV9	TGTGCCAGCAGTCAAGGGACAGCGAACACTGAAGCTTTCTTT	CASSQGTANTEAFF
NA	TRBJ2-3	NA	TRBV27	TGTGCCAGCAGTTTAAGGAACACAGATACGCAGTATTTT	CASSLRNTDTQYF
few	TRBJ1-2	NA	TRBV25-1	TGTGCCAGCAGGAACACCCTAACGCCTGCTGTGGACTATGGCTACACCTTC	CASRNTLTPAVDYGYTF
NA	TRBJ2-5	NA	TRBV15	TGTGCCACCAGCAGAGAAGCCGGACGTTCGGGGACCCAGTACTTC	CATSREAGRSGTQYF
NA	TRBJ1-2	NA	TRBV30	TGTGCCTGGAGCCCCGGGACATTAAACTATGGCTACACCTTC	CAWSPGTLNYGYTF
few	TRBJ2-1	TRBD2	TRBV7-2	TGTGCCAGCAGCGAGTTAGCGGGAGACAATGAGCAGTTCTTC	CASSELAGDNEQFF
NA	TRBJ1-1	TRBD1	TRBV6-5	TGTGCCAGCAGGACACAGGGGGCTGGTGAAGCTTTCTTT	CASRTQGAGEAFF
NA	TRBJ2-1	TRBD2	TRBV11-1	TGTGCCAGCAGCCCCGGACTAGCGGGATCTGAGCAGTTCTTC	CASSPGLAGSEQFF
NA	TRBJ2-1	NA	TRBV7-2	TGTGCCAGCAGCCCGCGGGGTCGGGATACAGGGTTCTTC	CASSPRGRDTGFF
NA	TRBJ2-7	TRBD1	TRBV2	TGTGCCAGCAGTGAAAAGGGACAGGGTTACGAGCAGTACTTC	CASSEKGQGYEQYF
NA	TRBJ2-2	NA	TRBV7-2	TGTGCCAGCAGCCCCCCGGGGGAAAGGACCGGGGAGCTGTTTTTT	CASSPPGERTGELFF
few	TRBJ1-5	NA	TRBV7-2	TGTGCCAGCAGCCAACAGGGTTGGGGTCAGCCCCAGCATTTT	CASSQQGWGQPQHF
few	TRBJ2-3	NA	TRBV5-1	TGCGCCAGCAGCTTGCAAAGTGGGGGAGATACGCAGTATTTT	CASSLQSGGDTQYF
NA	TRBJ2-2	NA	TRBV5-4	TGTGCCAGCAACATTCAGGGATCCGGGGAGCTGTTTTTT	CASNIQGSGELFF
NA	TRBJ2-1	NA	TRBV30	TGTGCCTGGAGCTATTTGGCGAAGTCCGCACTCTTC	CAWSYLAKSALF
NA	TRBJ2-2	TRBD1	TRBV7-9	TGTGCCAGCAGCACCTACAGGGGGCCGGCCACCGGGGAGCTGTTTTTT	CASSTYRGPATGELFF
NA	TRBJ2-1	NA	TRBV6-5	TGTGCCAGCAGTTACTCGCGGTTCAATGAGCAGTTCTTC	CASSYSRFNEQFF